The 20 T cell receptor beta chains presented below share a single source sample, sequenced in a study of OX40 agonist ivuxolimab in advanced cancers. Produced via immunoSEQ multiplex PCR; TCRdb's table is partial and in-frame only. This table has 75,000 to 95,000 clones, 90% to 95% appearing once. Sequencing used CD4+ or CD8+ T cells sorted from blood, obtained in a trial of the OX40 agonist ivuxolimab. These receptors originate from an adult with an advanced solid tumor such as melanoma, head and neck, liver or kidney cancer.

The rearrangement links TRBV19 to TRBJ1-1; D may be TRBD1 (6 bases). The CDR3 spans 16 residues. The V gene's germline CDR1 is LNHDA and CDR2 SQIVND (reference sequence). V lost 5 bases and J 5 bases, leaving 21 bases between the germline ends. The CDR3 DNA sequence: TGTGCCAGTAGTGATGACCTGGGGGGGGGCGAGACTGAAGCTTTCTTT. Translated, it gives CASSDDLGGGETEAFF.

The V and J genes are TRBV18 and TRBJ1-5, with D uncertain. V lost 0 bases to trimming and J lost 6 bases, with 15 bases between them. In germline, CDR1 is KGHSH, CDR2 LQKENI. The CDR3 consists of 16 residues. The CDR3 coding sequence is TGTGCCAGCTCACCACCGACCCTATCTCCGGGTCAGCCCCAGCATTTT. This codes for CASSPPTLSPGQPQHF.

This clone was detected once. The chain employs TRBV7-5 and TRBJ2-7; TRBD2, the table's D call, was not compared with the DNA. TRBV7-5 is tagged as a pseudogene. This CDR3 has 13 residues. CDR3 amino acids: CASSSNSGSKQYF. The DNA for the CDR3 is TGTGCCAGCAGCTCCAACAGCGGGAGCAAGCAGTACTTC.

This chain links TRBV18 with TRBJ2-1; tentative D call: TRBD2 (7 bases). Germline assignment: CDR1 KGHSH and CDR2 LQKENI. There are 16 residues in the CDR3. Trimming removed 2 bases at V and 0 bases at J, with 11 bases between. The CDR3 DNA follows: TGTGCCAGCTCACCAGCGGGGGCCGGCTCCTACAATGAGCAGTTCTTC. It specifies CASSPAGAGSYNEQFF.

This clone appeared a single time. The rearrangement links TRBV2 to TRBJ1-3; D perhaps matches TRBD1 (6 bases). Germline values: CDR1 SNHLY, CDR2 FYNNEI. The V and J ends lost 5 bases and 4 bases respectively, with 18 bases between them. The CDR3 runs 16 residues. CDR3: CASSRGSQGQGNTIYF. Written as DNA, the CDR3 is TGTGCCAGCAGTCGAGGATCACAGGGACAAGGAAACACCATATATTTT.

The chain links TRBV6-6 to TRBJ2-3, with 9 positions matching TRBD2. Germline CDR1 MNHNY, CDR2 SVGAGI (reference sequence). The CDR3 consists of 14 residues. V dropped 5 bases and J dropped 6; count of bases not matched to a gene: 6. This CDR3 is CASSAGGPSDTQYF. The DNA for the CDR3 is TGTGCCAGCAGTGCGGGAGGGCCCTCGGATACGCAGTATTTT.

This rearrangement joins TRBV6-5 to TRBJ1-5, with 9 bases that match TRBD1. CDR3 size: 14 residues. With 5 bases clipped from V and 6 bases from J, the junction kept 5 bases outside the gene matches. Germline CDR1 and CDR2: MNHEY and SVGAGI. The CDR3, as DNA: TGTGCCAGCAGTAAGGACAGGGGTGCTCAGCCCCAGCATTTT. It is translated as CASSKDRGAQPQHF.

The sample holds one count of this clone. V usage is TRBV15 and J usage is TRBJ1-5; possibly TRBD1 for D (6 bases). Trimming took 1 base from V and 3 from J, leaving 31 bases between them. The CDR3 sequence is 22 residues long. Germline V lookup: CDR1 LNHNV, CDR2 YYDKDF (reference sequence). The CDR3 region has the DNA TGTGCCACCAGCAGAGGGAGGAGGGGATCTACCACAGGGAAGGGGGACAATCAGCCCCAGCATTTT. It yields the protein CATSRGRRGSTTGKGDNQPQHF. Full variable domain (remainder filled in from reference TRBV15 and TRBJ1-5): DAMVIQNPRYQVTQFGKPVTLSCSQTLNHNVMYWYQQKSSQAPKLLFHYYDKDFNNEADTPDNFQSRRPNTSFCFLDIRSPGLGDTAMYLCATSRGRRGSTTGKGDNQPQHFGDGTRLSIL.

This sequence joins TRBV5-8 and TRBJ2-7, with TRBD1 matching over 7 bases. The CDR3 covers 15 residues. V lost 3 bases, J lost 2 bases, and 8 bases stayed unmatched. Germline loops: CDR1 SGHTS, CDR2 YDEGEE. CDR3 DNA: TGTGCCAGCAGCTCGACGACAGGGCTTACCTACGAGCAGTACTTC. It codes for CASSSTTGLTYEQYF.

The chain combines TRBV27 with TRBJ1-1; maybe TRBD1 (5 bases). Germline CDR1 MNHEY, CDR2 SMNVEV (reference sequence). The CDR3 covers 15 residues. V lost 6 bases to trimming and J lost 0 bases, with 14 bases between them. The CDR3 bases are TGTGCCAGCAGGGGGACGGGAACTCTGAACACTGAAGCTTTCTTT. Translation: CASRGTGTLNTEAFF.

This clone has only one observation. The chain links TRBV6-5 to TRBJ2-7; 8 bases align to TRBD2. The V gene's germline CDR1 is MNHEY and CDR2 SVGAGI. Trimming took 4 bases from V and 3 from J; bases not matched to a gene: 5. The CDR3 runs to 14 residues. The CDR3 DNA sequence: TGTGCCAGCAGTTCCAGCGGGGGATACTACGAGCAGTACTTC. Protein product: CASSSSGGYYEQYF.

This chain joins TRBV11-3 and TRBJ2-3; D perhaps matches TRBD2 (6 bases). Germline CDR1 reads SGHNT; CDR2 reads YENEEA. V shed 1 base and J shed 1 base, with 15 bases lying between them. The CDR3 loop spans 17 amino acids. CDR3 in amino acids: CASSLGGWGVGTDTQYF. The CDR3, as DNA: TGTGCCAGCAGCTTAGGGGGTTGGGGGGTCGGCACAGATACGCAGTATTTT.

This chain links TRBV6-1 with TRBJ1-6; unclear D gene. V gave up 7 bases and J gave up 6 bases, with 13 bases separating them. Germline-derived CDR1 and CDR2 are MNHNS and SASEGT. The CDR3 is made up of 14 amino acids. Written as DNA, the CDR3 is TGTGCCAGCATTTTACTTGCGAGTAATTCACCCCTCCACTTT. Its protein is CASILLASNSPLHF.

The V call is TRBV2, the J call TRBJ1-2; no clear D gene. The germline V and J ends were trimmed by 0 bases and 2 bases, with 10 bases remaining between them. The CDR3 consists of 15 residues. Germline CDR1 reads SNHLY; CDR2 reads FYNNEI. CDR3 coding DNA: TGTGCCAGCAGTGAAGCGCTTCGCGCCAACTATGGCTACACCTTC. The encoded protein is CASSEALRANYGYTF.

The CDR3 spells CASSLGLSMNTEAFF. The CDR3 DNA sequence: TGTGCCAGCAGTTTAGGGCTGTCAATGAACACTGAAGCTTTCTTT. The V gene is TRBV6-5, the J gene TRBJ1-1, with no clear D. With 4 bases removed from V and 0 bases from J, the gap between germline ends came to 12 bases. This CDR3 spans 15 amino acids. CDR1 and CDR2 from the germline V gene are MNHEY and SVGAGI.

V is TRBV9 and J is TRBJ1-5; D unclear. Germline lookup yields CDR1 SGDLS and CDR2 YYNGEE. This CDR3 contains 14 residues. Trimming left V 0 bases short and J 5 bases short, with 9 bases between. The CDR3 protein is CASSVAGGDQPQHF. The DNA of the CDR3 is TGTGCCAGCAGCGTAGCAGGCGGAGATCAGCCCCAGCATTTT.

This chain uses TRBV30 with TRBJ2-5; D not certain. Deletions cut 1 base from V and 3 bases from J, with 6 bases between. Germline CDR1 reads GTSNPN; CDR2 reads SVGIG (reference sequence). The length of the CDR3 is 12 residues. CDR3 sequence: CAWSDSEETQYF. The CDR3 nucleotides are TGTGCCTGGAGTGACTCTGAAGAGACCCAGTACTTC.

The chain employs TRBV13 and TRBJ2-3; 7 positions agree with TRBD1. The V segment lost 4 bases and the J segment 3 bases; nucleotides outside the gene matches: 4. Germline V CDR1 and CDR2: PRHDT, FYEKMQ (reference sequence). The CDR3 is made up of 14 amino acids. The CDR3 coding sequence is TGTGCCAGCAGCTACGGGACAGTTACAGATACGCAGTATTTT. Translation gives CASSYGTVTDTQYF.

This chain joins TRBV11-3 and TRBJ2-1, with 8 bases identical to TRBD2. The CDR3 runs to 17 residues. Per the germline V gene, CDR1 is SGHNT and CDR2 is YENEEA. With V trimmed by 4 bases and J by 0 bases, 8 bases remained unmatched. The CDR3 nucleotides are TGTGCCAGCAGCTCGGAGGCTAGCGGGTCCTCCTACAATGAGCAGTTCTTC. It codes for CASSSEASGSSYNEQFF.

This clone was observed a single time. This chain links TRBV9 with TRBJ1-2; no reliable D call. V lost 4 bases and J 4 bases, leaving 14 bases between the germline ends. The CDR3 loop spans 14 amino acids. CDR1 is SGDLS and CDR2 is YYNGEE in the germline V gene. The chain's CDR3 is CASSPEGSLYGYTF. CDR3 bases: TGTGCCAGCAGCCCAGAGGGCAGCCTCTATGGCTACACCTTC.